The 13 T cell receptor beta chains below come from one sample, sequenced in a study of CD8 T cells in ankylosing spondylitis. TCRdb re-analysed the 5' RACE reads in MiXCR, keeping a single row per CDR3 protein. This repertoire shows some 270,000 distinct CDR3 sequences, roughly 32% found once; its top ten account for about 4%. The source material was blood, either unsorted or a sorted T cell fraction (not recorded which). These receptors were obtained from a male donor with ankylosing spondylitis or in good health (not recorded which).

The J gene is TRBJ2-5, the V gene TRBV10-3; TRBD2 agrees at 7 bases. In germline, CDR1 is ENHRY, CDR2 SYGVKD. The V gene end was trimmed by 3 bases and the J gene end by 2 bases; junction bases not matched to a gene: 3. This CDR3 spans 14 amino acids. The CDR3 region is CAISDGTKQETQYF. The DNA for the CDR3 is TGTGCCATCAGTGACGGGACTAAACAAGAGACCCAGTACTTC.

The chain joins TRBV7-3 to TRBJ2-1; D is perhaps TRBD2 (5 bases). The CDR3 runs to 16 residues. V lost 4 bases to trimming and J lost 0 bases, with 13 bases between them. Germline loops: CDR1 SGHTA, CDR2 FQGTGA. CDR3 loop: CASSYGGANSYNEQFF. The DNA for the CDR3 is TGTGCCAGCAGCTATGGAGGTGCTAACTCCTACAATGAGCAGTTCTTC.

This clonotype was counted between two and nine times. CDR3 loop: CASSLERGTTYEQYF. CDR3 bases: TGTGCCAGCAGCTTAGAGCGGGGGACCACCTACGAGCAGTACTTC. V gene TRBV7-2 combines with J gene TRBJ2-7, with TRBD2 matching over 8 bases. CDR3 size: 15 residues. The germline CDR1 and CDR2 sequences are SGHTA and FQGNSA. The junction had 4 bases not matched to a gene; V was cut back by 1 base and J by 2 bases. Looking up the rest from reference TRBV7-2 and TRBJ2-7 gives the full variable domain: GAGVSQSPSNKVTEKGKDVELRCDPISGHTALYWYRQSLGQGLEFLIYFQGNSAPDKSGLPSDRFSAERTGGSVSTLTIQRTQQEDSAVYLCASSLERGTTYEQYFGPGTRLTVT.

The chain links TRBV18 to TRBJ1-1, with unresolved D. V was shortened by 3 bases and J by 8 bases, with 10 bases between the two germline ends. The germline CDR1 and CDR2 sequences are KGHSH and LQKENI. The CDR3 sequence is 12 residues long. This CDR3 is CASSPLQGEAFF. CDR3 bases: TGTGCCAGCTCACCCCTTCAAGGCGAAGCTTTCTTT. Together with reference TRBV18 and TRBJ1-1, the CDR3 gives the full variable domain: NAGVMQNPRHLVRRRGQEARLRCSPMKGHSHVYWYRQLPEEGLKFMVYLQKENIIDESGMPKERFSAEFPKEGPSILRIQQVVRGDSAAYFCASSPLQGEAFFGQGTRLTVV.

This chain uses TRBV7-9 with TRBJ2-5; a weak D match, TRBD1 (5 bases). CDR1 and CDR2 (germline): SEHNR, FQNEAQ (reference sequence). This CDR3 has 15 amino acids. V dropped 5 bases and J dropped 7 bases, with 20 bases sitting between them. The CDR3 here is CASSDRLSLQGTQYF. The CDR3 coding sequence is TGTGCCAGCAGCGACCGACTCTCCCTCCAGGGGACCCAGTACTTC.

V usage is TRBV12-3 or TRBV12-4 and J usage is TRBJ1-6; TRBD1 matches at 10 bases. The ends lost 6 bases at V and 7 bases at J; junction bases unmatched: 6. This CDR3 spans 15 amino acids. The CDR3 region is CASRAGTGVNSPLHF. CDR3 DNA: TGTGCCAGCAGAGCAGGGACAGGGGTAAATTCACCCCTCCACTTT.

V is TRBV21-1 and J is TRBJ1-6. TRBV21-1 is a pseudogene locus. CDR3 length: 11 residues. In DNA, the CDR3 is TGTGCCAGCAGCATCAGAGGGTCCCTCCACTTT. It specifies CASSIRGSLHF.

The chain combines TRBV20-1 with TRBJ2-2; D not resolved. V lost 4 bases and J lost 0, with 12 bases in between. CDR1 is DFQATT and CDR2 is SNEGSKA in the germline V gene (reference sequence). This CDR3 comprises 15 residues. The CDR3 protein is CSATPGHANTGELFF. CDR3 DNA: TGCAGTGCTACACCGGGCCACGCGAACACCGGGGAGCTGTTTTTT.

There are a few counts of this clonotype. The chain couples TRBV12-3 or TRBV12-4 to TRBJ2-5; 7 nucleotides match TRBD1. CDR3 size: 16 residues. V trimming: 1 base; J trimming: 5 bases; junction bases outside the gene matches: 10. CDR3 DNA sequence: TGTGCCAGCAGTTTAGAAACAGGGGCCGAGACGGAGACCCAGTACTTC. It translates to CASSLETGAETETQYF.

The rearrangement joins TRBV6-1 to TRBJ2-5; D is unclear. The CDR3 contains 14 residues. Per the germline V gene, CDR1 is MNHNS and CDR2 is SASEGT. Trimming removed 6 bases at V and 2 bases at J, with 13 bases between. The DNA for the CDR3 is TGTGCCAGCAGGTCCACTACCTTTCAAGAGACCCAGTACTTC. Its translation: CASRSTTFQETQYF.

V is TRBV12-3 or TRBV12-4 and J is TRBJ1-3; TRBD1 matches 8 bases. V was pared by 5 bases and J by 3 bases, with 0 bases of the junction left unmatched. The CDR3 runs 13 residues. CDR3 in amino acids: CASSGTGGNTIYF. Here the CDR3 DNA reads TGTGCCAGCAGTGGGACAGGTGGAAACACCATATATTTT.

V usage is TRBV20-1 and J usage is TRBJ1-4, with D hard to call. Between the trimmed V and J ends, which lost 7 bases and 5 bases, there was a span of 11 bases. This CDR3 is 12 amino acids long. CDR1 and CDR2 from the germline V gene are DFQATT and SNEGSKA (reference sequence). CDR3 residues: CSVHLKNEKLFF. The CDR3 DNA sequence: TGCAGTGTACACTTAAAAAATGAAAAACTGTTTTTT.

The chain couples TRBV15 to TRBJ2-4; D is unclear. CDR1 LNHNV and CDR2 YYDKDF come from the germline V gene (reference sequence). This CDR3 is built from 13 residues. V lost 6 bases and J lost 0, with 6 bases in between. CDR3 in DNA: TGTGCCACCAGAGGAATAGCCAAAAACATTCAGTACTTC. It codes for CATRGIAKNIQYF. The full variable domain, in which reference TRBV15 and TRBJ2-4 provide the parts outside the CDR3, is DAMVIQNPRYQVTQFGKPVTLSCSQTLNHNVMYWYQQKSSQAPKLLFHYYDKDFNNEADTPDNFQSRRPNTSFCFLDIRSPGLGDTAMYLCATRGIAKNIQYFGAGTRLSVL.